This TCR beta chain originates from a study of T cells after yellow fever vaccination. MiXCR, applied by TCRdb to the 5' RACE reads, yields one record per CDR3 protein. The sample yields 350,000 to 550,000 distinct CDR3 sequences, 18% seen once. Per germline, CDR1 DFQATT and CDR2 SNEGSKA (reference sequence). The CDR3 loop spans 17 amino acids. The trim removed 0 bases at V and 10 bases at J, leaving 10 bases unmatched. The TCR comes from a man between 18 and 29 years old who received the YFV17D yellow fever vaccine. The chain employs TRBV20-1 and TRBJ2-3, with TRBD2 matching 16 bases. The specimen comprised PBMCs, sampled before the yellow fever booster vaccination. The DNA for the CDR3 is TGCAGTGCTAGAGAAACGGGACTAGCGGGGGGGGAATATGCGCAGTATTTT. Protein product: CSARETGLAGGEYAQYF.